The TCR beta chain described here comes from a study of cytomegalovirus exposure and HLA in healthy donors. The trim removed 10 bases at V and 5 bases at J, leaving 5 bases unmatched. The CDR3 is made up of 12 amino acids. The V gene's germline CDR1 is MNHNS and CDR2 SASEGT. Sequencing used immunoSEQ multiplex PCR; TCRdb keeps in-frame clones, though not all of them. This sample carries about 140,000 clones, approximately 86% of them seen once, and the ten largest clones take 7.9%. The sequencing sample was made of PBMCs. V gene TRBV6-1 combines with J gene TRBJ1-1, with TRBD1 identical over 9 bases. This sequence was found in a woman between 18 and 30 years old in good health and CMV-seropositive. The CDR3 protein is CATIDRGTEAFF. The DNA for the CDR3 is TGTGCCACGATCGACAGGGGGACTGAAGCTTTCTTT.